This T cell receptor beta chain was recovered during a study of cytomegalovirus exposure and HLA in healthy donors. The CDR3 contains 15 residues. Trimming removed 6 bases from V and 5 bases from J; junction bases left unmatched: 10. Germline V gene lookup returns CDR1 MNHNY and CDR2 SVGAGI (reference sequence). PCR involved 60 Vbeta and 13 Jbeta primers. Profiling relied on immunoSEQ multiplex PCR, and the TCRdb table lists in-frame clones only, not all of them. The data show approximately 89,000 clones, roughly 58% seen once. The source of this sequence is a woman in her 30s in good health and CMV-seropositive. This chain connects TRBV6-6 to TRBJ1-2; 9 bases line up with TRBD1. The sample consisted of PBMCs. The CDR3 loop reads CASRKSTGGRYGYTF. The CDR3 nucleotides read TGTGCCAGCAGGAAGTCCACAGGGGGCCGGTATGGCTACACCTTC.